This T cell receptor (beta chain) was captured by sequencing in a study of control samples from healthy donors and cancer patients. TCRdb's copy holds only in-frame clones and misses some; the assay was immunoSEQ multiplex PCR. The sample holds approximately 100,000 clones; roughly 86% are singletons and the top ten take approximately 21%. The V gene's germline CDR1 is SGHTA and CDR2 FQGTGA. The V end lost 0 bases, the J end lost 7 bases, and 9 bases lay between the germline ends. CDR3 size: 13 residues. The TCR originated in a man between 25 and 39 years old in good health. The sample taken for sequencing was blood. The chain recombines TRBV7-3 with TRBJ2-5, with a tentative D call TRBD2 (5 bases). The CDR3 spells CASSLTGVGTQYF. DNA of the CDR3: TGTGCCAGCAGCTTAACCGGGGTCGGGACCCAGTACTTC. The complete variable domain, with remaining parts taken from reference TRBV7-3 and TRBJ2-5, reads GAGVSQTPSNKVTEKGKYVELRCDPISGHTALYWYRQSLGQGPEFLIYFQGTGAADDSGLPNDRFFAVRPEGSVSTLKIQRTERGDSAVYLCASSLTGVGTQYFGPGTRLLVL.